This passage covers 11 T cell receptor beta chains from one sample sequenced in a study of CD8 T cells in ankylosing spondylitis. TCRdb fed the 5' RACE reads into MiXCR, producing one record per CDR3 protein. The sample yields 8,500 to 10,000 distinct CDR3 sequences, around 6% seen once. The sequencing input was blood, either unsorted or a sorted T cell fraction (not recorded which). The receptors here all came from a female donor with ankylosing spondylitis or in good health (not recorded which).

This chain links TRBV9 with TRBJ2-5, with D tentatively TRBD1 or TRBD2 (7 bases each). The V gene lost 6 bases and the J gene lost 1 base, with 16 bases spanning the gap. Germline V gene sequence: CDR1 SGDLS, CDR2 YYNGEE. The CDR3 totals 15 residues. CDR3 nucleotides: TGTGCCAGCACGAATCAGGGGGGGCTCCAAGAGACCCAGTACTTC. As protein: CASTNQGGLQETQYF.

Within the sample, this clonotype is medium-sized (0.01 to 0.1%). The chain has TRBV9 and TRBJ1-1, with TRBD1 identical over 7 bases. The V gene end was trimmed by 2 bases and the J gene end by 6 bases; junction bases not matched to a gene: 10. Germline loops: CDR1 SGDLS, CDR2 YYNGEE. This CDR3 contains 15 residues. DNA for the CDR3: TGTGCCAGCAGCGTCAGGGACAGCGGAGACTCTGAAGCTTTCTTT. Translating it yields CASSVRDSGDSEAFF. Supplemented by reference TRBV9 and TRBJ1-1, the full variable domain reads DSGVTQTPKHLITATGQRVTLRCSPRSGDLSVYWYQQSLDQGLQFLIQYYNGEERAKGNILERFSAQQFPDLHSELNLSSLELGDSALYFCASSVRDSGDSEAFFGQGTRLTVV.

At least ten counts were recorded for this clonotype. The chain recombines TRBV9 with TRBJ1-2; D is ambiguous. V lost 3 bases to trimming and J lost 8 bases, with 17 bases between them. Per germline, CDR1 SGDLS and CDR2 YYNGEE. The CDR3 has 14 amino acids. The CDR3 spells CASSEGRPLDGYTF. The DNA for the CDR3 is TGTGCCAGCAGCGAGGGCAGGCCCCTTGACGGCTACACCTTC.

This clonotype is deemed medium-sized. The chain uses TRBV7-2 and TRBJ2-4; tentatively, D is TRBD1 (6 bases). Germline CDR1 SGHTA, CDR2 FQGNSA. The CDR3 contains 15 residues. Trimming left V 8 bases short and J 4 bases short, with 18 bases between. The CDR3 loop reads CASPHHPGTKNIQYF. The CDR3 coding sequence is TGTGCCAGCCCCCACCACCCCGGGACAAAAAACATTCAGTACTTC.

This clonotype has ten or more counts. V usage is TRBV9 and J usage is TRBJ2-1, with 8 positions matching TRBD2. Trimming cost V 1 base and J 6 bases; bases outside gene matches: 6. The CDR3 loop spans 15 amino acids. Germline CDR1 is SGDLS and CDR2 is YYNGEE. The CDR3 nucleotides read TGTGCCAGCAGCGTATCCGGGGGGGCCATCAATGAGCAGTTCTTC. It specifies CASSVSGGAINEQFF.

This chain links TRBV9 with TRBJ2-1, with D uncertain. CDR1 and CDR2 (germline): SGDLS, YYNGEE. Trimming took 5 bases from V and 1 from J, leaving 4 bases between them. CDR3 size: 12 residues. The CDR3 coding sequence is TGTGCCAGCAGTGTGTCCTACAATGAGCAGTTCTTC. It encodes CASSVSYNEQFF.

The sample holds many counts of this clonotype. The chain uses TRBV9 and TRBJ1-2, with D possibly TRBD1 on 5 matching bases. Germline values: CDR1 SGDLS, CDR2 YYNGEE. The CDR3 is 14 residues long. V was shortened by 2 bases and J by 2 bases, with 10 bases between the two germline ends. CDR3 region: CASSVSGANYGYTF. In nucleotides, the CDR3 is TGTGCCAGCAGCGTGTCCGGGGCGAACTATGGCTACACCTTC.

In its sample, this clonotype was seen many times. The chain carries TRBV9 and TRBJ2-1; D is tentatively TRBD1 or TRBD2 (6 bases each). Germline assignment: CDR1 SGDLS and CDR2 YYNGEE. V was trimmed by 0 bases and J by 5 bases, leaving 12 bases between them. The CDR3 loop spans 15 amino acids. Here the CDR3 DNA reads TGTGCCAGCAGCGTAGAAGGGCGGGACAACAATGAGCAGTTCTTC. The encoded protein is CASSVEGRDNNEQFF.

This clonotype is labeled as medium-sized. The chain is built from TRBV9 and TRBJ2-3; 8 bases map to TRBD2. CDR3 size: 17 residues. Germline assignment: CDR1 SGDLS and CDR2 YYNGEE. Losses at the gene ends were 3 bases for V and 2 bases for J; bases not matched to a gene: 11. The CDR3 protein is CASSDPGGVLVTDTQYF. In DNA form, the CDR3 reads TGTGCCAGCAGCGACCCGGGAGGGGTTTTGGTCACAGATACGCAGTATTTT.

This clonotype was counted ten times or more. CDR3 sequence (DNA): TGTGCCAGCAGGGCCAGCACAAACTATGGCTACACCTTC. Encoded protein: CASRASTNYGYTF. The chain employs TRBV9 and TRBJ1-2, with D unclear. CDR3 length: 13 residues. Germline V gene data show CDR1 as SGDLS and CDR2 as YYNGEE. The V end was cut by 5 bases, the J end by 2 bases, with 10 bases between.

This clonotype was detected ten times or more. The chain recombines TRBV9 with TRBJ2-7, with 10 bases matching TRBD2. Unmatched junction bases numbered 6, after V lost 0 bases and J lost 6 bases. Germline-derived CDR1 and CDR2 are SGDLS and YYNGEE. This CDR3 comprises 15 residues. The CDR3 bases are TGTGCCAGCAGCGTAGGATCTAGCGGGAGTGGCGAGCAGTACTTC. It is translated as CASSVGSSGSGEQYF.